The 17 T cell receptor beta chains reported below all come from one sample, sequenced in a study of Ad26.COV2.S vaccination and SARS-CoV-2 variants. Data came from immunoSEQ multiplex PCR; TCRdb stores just in-frame clones and leaves some out. The table shows hundreds of thousands of clones, with about 91% occurring only once. Treatment of the sample: about 20 received Ad26.COV2.S at low or high dose, single or two shots; roughly five received placebo; per-sample allocation not given. After the first vaccine or placebo injection, samples were drawn on day 63. The input for sequencing was peripheral blood, taken in a trial of Ad26.COV2.S vaccine versus placebo. These receptors were collected from a person between 18 and 65 years old who received the Ad26.COV2.S COVID-19 vaccine or a placebo.

V and J are TRBV28 and TRBJ1-5; tentatively, D is TRBD1 (6 bases). The germline gives CDR1 MDHEN, CDR2 SYDVKM. The CDR3 has 14 residues. Trimming pared 5 bases from V and 9 bases from J, leaving 17 bases between. CDR3 bases: TGTGCCAGCAGTACCCCCGCCAGGGGTTCGCCCCAGCATTTT. Protein product: CASSTPARGSPQHF. The full variable domain, completed using reference TRBV28 and TRBJ1-5, is DVKVTQSSRYLVKRTGEKVFLECVQDMDHENMFWYRQDPGLGLRLIYFSYDVKMKEKGDIPEGYSVSREKKERFSLILESASTNQTSMYLCASSTPARGSPQHFGDGTRLSIL.

V usage is TRBV7-3 and J usage is TRBJ2-1; perhaps TRBD1 as D (6 bases). The CDR3 consists of 14 residues. Germline V gene data show CDR1 as SGHTA and CDR2 as FQGTGA. Trimming cost V 1 base and J 9 bases, with 13 bases left between them. The CDR3 protein is CASSLIGGFGEQFF. The CDR3, as DNA: TGTGCCAGCAGCTTAATAGGGGGTTTCGGTGAGCAGTTCTTC.

This clone was found once. DNA for the CDR3: TGCGCCAGCAGCTTGGGGCGGTGGCAAGATACGCAGTATTTT. Translating gives CASSLGRWQDTQYF. V is TRBV5-1 and J is TRBJ2-3; no reliable D call. The CDR3 spans 14 residues. Trimming left V 0 bases short and J 5 bases short, with 10 bases between. Germline loops: CDR1 SGHRS, CDR2 YFSETQ.

The rearrangement joins TRBV2 to TRBJ1-1; 8 nucleotides align to TRBD1. The junction had 11 bases not matched to a gene; V was cut back by 8 bases and J by 6 bases. Germline-derived CDR1 and CDR2 are SNHLY and FYNNEI. This CDR3 contains 14 residues. The CDR3 nucleotides are TGTGCCAGCGGGGGCAGGGGGCCTGAATCTGAAGCTTTCTTT. Translation gives CASGGRGPESEAFF.

The CDR3 DNA reads as TGTGCCAGCAGCCCTAGGGCGGGGGTAGGGCAGCCCCAGCATTTT. Translated: CASSPRAGVGQPQHF. The chain combines TRBV7-2 with TRBJ1-5; tentatively, D is TRBD1 (5 bases). CDR1 and CDR2 (germline): SGHTA, FQGNSA. V lost 5 bases, J lost 7 bases, and 18 bases lay in between. CDR3 length: 15 amino acids.

This chain links TRBV5-1 with TRBJ2-1, with D uncertain. Germline-derived CDR1 and CDR2 are SGHRS and YFSETQ. V was clipped by 4 bases and J by 0 bases, with 11 bases between them. The CDR3 extends over 15 amino acids. The CDR3 DNA follows: TGCGCCAGCAGCCAACGACATAGCTCCTACAATGAGCAGTTCTTC. Translation gives CASSQRHSSYNEQFF.

The chain has TRBV7-2 and TRBJ1-5; 8 bases match TRBD1. The CDR3 sequence is 15 residues long. CDR1 and CDR2 from the germline V gene are SGHTA and FQGNSA. The J segment lost 4 bases and the V segment lost 5 bases, leaving 7 bases of the junction unmatched. CDR3 loop: CASSKTGALNQPQHF. DNA for the CDR3: TGTGCCAGCAGCAAGACAGGGGCCCTAAATCAGCCCCAGCATTTT.

Comment on this clone: Other DNA sequences from this sample encode an identical CDR3 as well. The chain carries TRBV19 and TRBJ1-1, with D possibly being TRBD1 (5 bases). CDR3 length: 14 amino acids. V was trimmed by 2 bases and J by 0 bases, leaving 7 bases between them. Germline lookup yields CDR1 LNHDA and CDR2 SQIVND (reference sequence). The CDR3 here is CASSIRDLNTEAFF. The CDR3, as DNA: TGTGCCAGTAGTATAAGGGACCTGAACACTGAAGCTTTCTTT.

As concerns this clone: The same CDR3 also results from other DNA sequences found in this sample. The chain couples TRBV7-2 to TRBJ1-4; D gene unclear. With 4 bases removed from V and 8 bases from J, the gap between germline ends came to 11 bases. The CDR3 extends over 13 amino acids. Germline V gene lookup returns CDR1 SGHTA and CDR2 FQGNSA. Here the CDR3 reads CASSSRTGEKLFF. The DNA of the CDR3 is TGTGCCAGCAGCTCCAGGACCGGGGAAAAACTGTTTTTT.

This clone was seen a few times. The chain couples TRBV7-9 to TRBJ2-7; D might be TRBD1 (5 bases). V lost 2 bases and J 3 bases, leaving 5 bases between the germline ends. The CDR3 length is 12 residues. CDR1 SEHNR and CDR2 FQNEAQ come from the germline V gene (reference sequence). This CDR3 is CASSLQGYEQYV. The CDR3 DNA sequence: TGTGCCAGCAGCTTACAGGGCTACGAGCAGTACGTC.

The J gene is TRBJ1-5, the V gene TRBV18; maybe TRBD1 (6 bases). The V gene lost 2 bases and the J gene lost 3 bases, with 8 bases spanning the gap. CDR3 size: 14 residues. Germline-derived CDR1 and CDR2 are KGHSH and LQKENI. CDR3 loop: CASSPYRDNQPQHF. DNA of the CDR3: TGTGCCAGCTCACCATACAGGGACAATCAGCCCCAGCATTTT. The whole variable domain, filled in from reference TRBV18 and TRBJ1-5, reads NAGVMQNPRHLVRRRGQEARLRCSPMKGHSHVYWYRQLPEEGLKFMVYLQKENIIDESGMPKERFSAEFPKEGPSILRIQQVVRGDSAAYFCASSPYRDNQPQHFGDGTRLSIL.

The V and J genes are TRBV7-8 and TRBJ1-2, with D possibly matching TRBD1 (6 bases). V was clipped by 5 bases and J by 5 bases, with 12 bases between them. There are 13 residues in the CDR3. Per germline, CDR1 SGHVS and CDR2 FQNEAQ. The CDR3 DNA sequence: TGTGCCAGCAGCCTCTATCAGGGGTATGGCTACACCTTC. Protein: CASSLYQGYGYTF.

This clone was picked up a small number of times. V usage is TRBV2 and J usage is TRBJ1-5; D gene uncertain. The CDR3 extends over 12 amino acids. V was trimmed by 3 bases and J by 4 bases, leaving 4 bases between them. Germline-derived CDR1 and CDR2 are SNHLY and FYNNEI. CDR3 nucleotide sequence: TGTGCCAGCAGTGACACGAATCAGCCCCAGCATTTT. Encoded protein: CASSDTNQPQHF. Together with reference TRBV2 and TRBJ1-5, the CDR3 gives the full variable domain: EPEVTQTPSHQVTQMGQEVILRCVPISNHLYFYWYRQILGQKVEFLVSFYNNEISEKSEIFDDQFSVERPDGSNFTLKIRSTKLEDSAMYFCASSDTNQPQHFGDGTRLSIL.

CDR3 bases: TGCGCCAGCAGCCAAGAGGGTGTTCGGGGTGCTGGGGAAAAACTGTTTTTT. Translating it yields CASSQEGVRGAGEKLFF. This chain uses TRBV4-3 with TRBJ1-4; no firm D call. Germline V gene data show CDR1 as LGHNA and CDR2 as YSLEER. This CDR3 is 17 amino acids long. The V end lost 0 bases, the J end lost 8 bases, and 19 bases lay between the germline ends.

The CDR3 DNA follows: TGCGCCAGCAGCTTAGACAGAGACGGAAACACCATATATTTT. Amino acids: CASSLDRDGNTIYF. This chain uses TRBV5-1 with TRBJ1-3, with a weak D call TRBD1 (5 bases). The V gene lost 2 bases and the J gene lost 4 bases, with 10 bases spanning the gap. The germline V gene has CDR1 SGHRS and CDR2 YFSETQ. The CDR3 is 14 residues long.

The rearrangement links TRBV30 to TRBJ2-2; 14 nucleotides align to TRBD2. J gave up 5 bases and V 2 bases, and 13 bases lay outside the gene matches. The CDR3 runs 19 residues. Germline CDR1 GTSNPN, CDR2 SVGIG (reference sequence). CDR3 sequence (DNA): TGTGCCTGGAGTCGCAGGACTAGCGGGGGGCTCGGGAGGACCGGGGAGCTGTTTTTT. Translating it yields CAWSRRTSGGLGRTGELFF. The complete variable domain, with remaining parts taken from reference TRBV30 and TRBJ2-2, reads SQTIHQWPATLVQPVGSPLSLECTVEGTSNPNLYWYRQAAGRGLQLLFYSVGIGQISSEVPQNLSASRPQDRQFILSSKKLLLSDSGFYLCAWSRRTSGGLGRTGELFFGEGSRLTVL.

The chain links TRBV18 to TRBJ1-2; weak D call: TRBD1 (6 bases). The CDR3 spans 15 residues. Looked up from germline, CDR1 is KGHSH and CDR2 is LQKENI. The ends were cut back, 3 bases at V and 6 bases at J, with 17 bases in the middle. The CDR3 DNA follows: TGTGCCAGCTCACCCGACAGGCTATCAGCTAATGGCTACACCTTC. This encodes CASSPDRLSANGYTF.